This T cell receptor (beta chain) is from a study of PD-L1 blockade in urothelial cancer. About the research overall: Earlier, patients had received 0 to 3 chemotherapy regimens. Analyses were performed on blood at 3 weeks after treatment start (the second dose) and at 6 weeks.

Time point meaning: peripheral blood 6 weeks after treatment start. Synthetic analogs of TCR templates were spiked into every PCR. Using immunoSEQ multiplex PCR, the repertoire was profiled, and TCRdb retains in-frame clones only, with some absent. Altogether roughly 76,000 clones are present, roughly 90% being singletons, with the ten largest covering around 0.94%. This TCR was sampled from a woman of 80 years or more with urothelial cancer. The sample in question was PBMCs, obtained around atezolizumab (anti-PD-L1) treatment.

The DNA of the CDR3 is TGTGCCAGTGTACAGGGGCGAGGAGAAGCTTTCTTT. Translated: CASVQGRGEAFF. The chain has TRBV19 and TRBJ1-1; 7 positions match TRBD1. Germline-derived CDR1 and CDR2 are LNHDA and SQIVND (reference sequence). This CDR3 has 12 amino acids. J was trimmed by 8 bases and V by 8 bases; bases with no gene match: 8.